This T cell receptor beta chain was recovered during a study of blood T cell repertoires in COVID-19. Study at large: Donors in the United States, Italy and Spain gave samples during acute or convalescent COVID-19. Sources were T cells, B-cell-depleted T cells, or PBMCs; the material itself was cDNA or gDNA.

Per the original data handling: Quantification of nucleated cells was approximated via reference gene primer amplification. Only in-frame clones appear in the TCRdb table, and some are missing; sequencing was by immunoSEQ multiplex PCR. V, J and clone size are taken as reported in that table, and D and trimming were inferred from the DNA itself. The sample carries 95,000 to 100,000 clones, 85% recorded once. The germline CDR1 and CDR2 sequences are MNHNS and SASEGT. V shed 4 bases, J shed 0 bases, and the junction held 2 bases outside the gene matches. This CDR3 contains 16 residues. The sequence was collected from a woman in her seventies with active or convalescent COVID-19. The chain uses TRBV6-1 and TRBJ2-2; 10 nucleotides line up with TRBD1. Sequences were obtained from peripheral blood. The CDR3 reads CASSGQGATNTGELFF. CDR3 sequence (DNA): TGTGCCAGCAGTGGACAGGGGGCTACGAACACCGGGGAGCTGTTTTTT.